These T cell receptor beta chains were read from a single sample in a study of technical replicates of blood from several donors. Clones were sequenced by immunoSEQ multiplex PCR, and TCRdb holds only the in-frame ones, with some missing. The table lists over 60,000 clones, 85% to 95% of them singletons. The sequencing input was T cells isolated from PBMCs. These receptors originate from a human donor in good health. Both conserved end residues are part of each CDR3. Each record gives: V gene, clone size, CDR3 protein. Rows may omit the clone size; those that give it use once, few, many or a size class.

TRBV5-5 - CASSLPGQGKAGNTIYF
TRBV5-1 - CASSWRGRLSGANVLTF
TRBV4-2 - CASSHRTGNSPLHF
TRBV15 - CATSRDQGVNQPQHF
TRBV27 - CASSYAPSQGISYEQYF
TRBV19 once CASNGRTEAFF
TRBV27 - CASREGQGTETQYF
TRBV11-2 - CASTPVPGFGLTGELFF
TRBV19 - CASSILWREFDEQYF
TRBV10-3 once CAISGGDIPNYGYTF
TRBV11-3 - CASSAGVLNEQYF
TRBV28 - CASSYPGTGGGESNQPQHF
TRBV2 - CATGDGGQQFF
TRBV10-3 - CAIRRDTLAGPQHF
TRBV2 - CASSVETGEGYTF
TRBV7-7 - CASSLGRDSTGELFF
TRBV6-1 - CASSERYRGGYQPQHF
TRBV11-3 - CASSLDIAGLSTDTQYF
TRBV6-1 - CASSGTSYWGEQFF
TRBV6-4 - CASSDTRGNEQFF
TRBV6-1 - CASSEGHPYEQYF
TRBV7-9 - CASSLAVERNEQFF
TRBV4-2 - CASSLGTSGTVEETQYF
TRBV27 once CASSFSGTEIYEQYF
TRBV28 - CASSRRGGQPQHF
TRBV27 - CASSSPSGTVSYEQYF
TRBV2 - CASSRGGLLEQFF
TRBV27 - CASKIRDSLFEAFF
TRBV4-1 - CASSQLLAGFNTGELFF
TRBV10-3 - CAMLRDSNYGYTF
TRBV6-1 once CASSEWGRGGLENIQYF
TRBV23-1 - CASSQRDRESNTEAFF
TRBV4-1 - CASSQGEVSYNEQFF
TRBV28 - CASSPLNNRHQGPNQPQHF
TRBV7-9 - CASSLVGGVNTGELFF
TRBV28 - CASSFPGLNYGYTF
TRBV7-9 - CAPGGADTDTQYF
TRBV12-5 - CASGLWGEGLNYGYTF
TRBV5-4 - CASSLSSGGEFGYTF
TRBV7-2 - CASSYGTDYGYTF
TRBV18 - CASSPGQVKWGIGYTF
TRBV6-5 - CASRQMDLGVDEAFF
TRBV7-9 - CASSQDRGHEKLFF
TRBV11-3 - CASSLAVAGGPFSYEQYF
TRBV5-1 - CASSLWGGAGDGYGYTF
TRBV7-6 - CASSLGTDEIETQYF
TRBV5-1 - CASSLRQTEQFF